This record covers a single TCR beta chain. This sample was included in a study of T-cell memory formation after mild COVID-19. TCRdb used MiXCR to reprocess the 5' RACE reads, holding one entry per CDR3 protein. This table holds around 530,000 distinct CDR3 sequences, approximately 21% found once. The germline gives CDR1 LGHDT, CDR2 YNNKEL (reference sequence). V trimming: 3 bases; J trimming: 3 bases; junction bases outside the gene matches: 4. The CDR3 length is 15 residues. The chain employs TRBV3-1 and TRBJ2-7; 11 nucleotides agree with TRBD2. Input material: PBMCs or a T cell subset sorted from them (not recorded which). This TCR came from an adult woman who had mild COVID-19 (a few samples of this study predate the infection). Cell type and time point are not known. DNA for the CDR3: TGTGCCAGCAGCCAGGCCGGGACTAGCGGCTACGAGCAGTACTTC. Residues: CASSQAGTSGYEQYF.